The source of this T cell receptor (beta chain) is a study of blood T cell repertoires in COVID-19. Across the whole study: Acute and convalescent COVID-19 samples came from the United States, Italy and Spain.

The CDR3 covers 14 residues. Germline assignment: CDR1 SNHLY and CDR2 FYNNEI. V was clipped by 6 bases and J by 7 bases; unmatched bases: 8. Enrollees, about 18 to 89 years old, lived in fewer than 25 US areas. In the authors' methods: Reference gene primers were amplified, and this amplification served to estimate nucleated cell counts. Profiling relied on immunoSEQ multiplex PCR, and the TCRdb table lists in-frame clones only, not all of them. That table supplies the V and J calls and clone size; D and trimming were determined from the DNA. Of 150,000 or so clones in the sample, approximately 90% are singletons; the top ten hold 3.5% to 4.5%.

The sequence came from a woman aged 40 to 50 who had been exposed to COVID-19. What was sequenced was PBMCs or T cells enriched from blood (not recorded which). The genes are TRBV2 and TRBJ1-5, with 8 bases fitting TRBD1. Written as DNA, the CDR3 is TGTGCCAGCAGCCCCGGACAGGGCAGCCAGCCCCAGCATTTT. It is translated as CASSPGQGSQPQHF.